A single sample gave rise to the 24 T cell receptor beta chains below, sequenced in a study of response to subunit inactivated influenza vaccine. A single record per CDR3 protein comes from TCRdb applying MiXCR to the RT-PCR reads. Here the sample spans hundreds of thousands of distinct CDR3 sequences, about 15% being singletons. The input for sequencing was PBMCs from blood, taken about 13 days after vaccination. These receptor sequences come from a man in his fifties or sixties who received an inactivated influenza vaccine.

The chain has TRBV20-1 and TRBJ2-7, with 7 bases identical to TRBD1. Germline V CDR1 and CDR2: DFQATT, SNEGSKA (reference sequence). Unmatched junction bases numbered 10, after V lost 6 bases and J lost 2 bases. This CDR3 has 14 amino acids. As DNA, the CDR3 is TGCAGTGCGCCCGACAGGGCCGGACCCTACGAGCAGTACTTC. Translating it yields CSAPDRAGPYEQYF.

This sequence joins TRBV28 and TRBJ2-1, with 12 bases aligning to TRBD2. From germline, CDR1 is MDHEN and CDR2 SYDVKM. V shed 2 bases, J shed 5 bases, and the junction held 10 bases outside the gene matches. The CDR3 covers 18 residues. The CDR3 region has the DNA TGTGCCAGCAGTTTAGGGAAGACTAGCGGGAGAGGGGACAATGAGCAGTTCTTC. This encodes CASSLGKTSGRGDNEQFF. The full variable domain, its missing parts supplied by reference TRBV28 and TRBJ2-1, is DVKVTQSSRYLVKRTGEKVFLECVQDMDHENMFWYRQDPGLGLRLIYFSYDVKMKEKGDIPEGYSVSREKKERFSLILESASTNQTSMYLCASSLGKTSGRGDNEQFFGPGTRLTVL.

Note on this clonotype: Relative to the germline gene, one junction end is altered; a read error may explain this. CDR3 loop: CASSLDTHNQPQLF. The CDR3 DNA sequence: TGTGCCAGCAGCCTTGACACCCACAATCAGCCCCAGCTTTTT. The gene calls are TRBV7-9 and TRBJ1-5; unclear D gene. Per the germline V gene, CDR1 is SEHNR and CDR2 is FQNEAQ (reference sequence). This CDR3 has 14 amino acids. Full variable domain (missing parts from reference TRBV7-9 and TRBJ1-5): DTGVSQNPRHKITKRGQNVTFRCDPISEHNRLYWYRQTLGQGPEFLTYFQNEAQLEKSRLLSDRFSAERPKGSFSTLEIQRTEQGDSAMYLCASSLDTHNQPQLFGDGTRLSIL.

The chain couples TRBV10-3 to TRBJ1-1, with TRBD1 as a possible D gene (6 bases). Germline CDR1 and CDR2: ENHRY and SYGVKD. Trimming removed 0 bases at V and 0 bases at J, with 8 bases between. CDR3 length equals 15 residues. The CDR3: CAISESQGMNTEAFF. In DNA form, the CDR3 reads TGTGCCATCAGTGAGTCCCAGGGGATGAACACTGAAGCTTTCTTT.

This clonotype was counted a few times. V usage is TRBV4-2 and J usage is TRBJ2-7; D remains ambiguous. The CDR3 spans 13 residues. Between the trimmed V and J ends, which lost 4 bases and 6 bases, there was a span of 13 bases. From germline, CDR1 is LGHNA and CDR2 YNFKEQ. The chain's CDR3 is CASSPLGSFEQYF. CDR3 coding DNA: TGTGCCAGCAGCCCCCTAGGTAGTTTCGAGCAGTACTTC.

The chain carries TRBV7-9 and TRBJ1-2; 9 nucleotides agree with TRBD1. Trimming removed 5 bases from V and 8 bases from J; junction bases left unmatched: 15. Germline CDR1 and CDR2: SEHNR and FQNEAQ (reference sequence). The CDR3 contains 16 residues. In DNA form, the CDR3 reads TGTGCCAGCAGCCAATTCTCCGGGACAGGGAGGGGAGGCTACACCTTC. It specifies CASSQFSGTGRGGYTF.

This clonotype was seen repeatedly, ten times or more. The gene calls are TRBV12-3 or TRBV12-4 and TRBJ2-1; TRBD2 aligns across 9 bases. The CDR3 totals 16 residues. With 3 bases clipped from V and 4 bases from J, the junction kept 7 bases outside the gene matches. The CDR3 nucleotides are TGTGCCAGCAGTTTGCTAGCGGGGATGGCTTACAATGAGCAGTTCTTC. Amino acid sequence: CASSLLAGMAYNEQFF.

This clonotype turned up a few times. V usage is TRBV9 and J usage is TRBJ2-3; TRBD2 matches at 10 bases. Germline V CDR1 and CDR2: SGDLS, YYNGEE. With V trimmed by 0 bases and J by 6 bases, 13 bases remained unmatched. The CDR3 is made up of 18 amino acids. This chain's CDR3 is CASSVGSSGRAFADTQYF. The DNA for the CDR3 is TGTGCCAGCAGCGTAGGCTCAAGCGGGAGGGCATTCGCCGATACGCAGTATTTT.

Ten or more counts support this clonotype. One junction end does not reproduce the germline sequence, and a read error may be involved. The genes are TRBV5-1 and TRBJ2-3; 11 positions agree with TRBD2. This CDR3 spans 15 amino acids. Germline V gives CDR1 SGHRS, CDR2 YFSETQ. CDR3 nucleotides: TGTGCCAGCAGTTTAGGGACTAGCGGTACAGATACGCAGTATTTT. Amino acids: CASSLGTSGTDTQYF. The full variable domain, completed using reference TRBV5-1 and TRBJ2-3, is KAGVTQTPRYLIKTRGQQVTLSCSPISGHRSVSWYQQTPGQGLQFLFEYFSETQRNKGNFPGRFSGRQFSNSRSEMNVSTLELGDSALYLCASSLGTSGTDTQYFGPGTRLTVL.

This clonotype has just a few counts. This sequence joins TRBV6-1 and TRBJ2-1, with 9 nucleotides matching TRBD1. CDR1 is MNHNS, CDR2 SASEGT, per germline. The V and J ends lost 5 bases and 4 bases, in that order; junction bases with no gene match: 6. The CDR3 spans 15 residues. CDR3 loop: CASSRGQGEYNEQFF. CDR3 nucleotide sequence: TGTGCCAGCAGTAGGGGACAGGGAGAATACAATGAGCAGTTCTTC.

V usage is TRBV10-2 and J usage is TRBJ2-7, with D hard to call. V shed 0 bases and J shed 3 bases, with 12 bases lying between them. CDR1 WSHSY and CDR2 SAAADI come from the germline V gene. CDR3 length: 15 residues. DNA for the CDR3: TGCGCCAGCAGTGAGTCAAGCTCAAGGATCTACGAGCAGTACTTC. Translation: CASSESSSRIYEQYF.

This clonotype occurred a few times. The genes are TRBV5-5 and TRBJ2-1; tentative D call: TRBD1 (6 bases). The germline V gene encodes CDR1 SGHKS and CDR2 YYEKEE (reference sequence). The length of the CDR3 is 15 residues. The V and J ends lost 0 bases and 5 bases respectively, with 12 bases between them. CDR3 nucleotides: TGTGCCAGCAGCTTGGTTCAGGGGTTCCACAATGAGCAGTTCTTC. Encoded protein: CASSLVQGFHNEQFF.

The J gene is TRBJ1-5, the V gene TRBV5-5; TRBD1 is a possible D gene (5 bases). This CDR3 spans 14 amino acids. Germline CDR1 SGHKS, CDR2 YYEKEE (reference sequence). V dropped 0 bases and J dropped 5 bases, with 9 bases sitting between them. CDR3 coding DNA: TGTGCCAGCAGCTTGGGGGGGGTGGATCAGCCCCAGCATTTT. Protein: CASSLGGVDQPQHF. The full variable domain, in which reference TRBV5-5 and TRBJ1-5 provide the parts outside the CDR3, is DAGVTQSPTHLIKTRGQQVTLRCSPISGHKSVSWYQQVLGQGPQFIFQYYEKEERGRGNFPDRFSARQFPNYSSELNVNALLLGDSALYLCASSLGGVDQPQHFGDGTRLSIL.

This chain connects TRBV5-1 to TRBJ2-3; D might be TRBD1 or TRBD2, each matching 5 bases. In germline, CDR1 is SGHRS, CDR2 YFSETQ. Trimming took off 4 bases at V and 5 bases at J, with 11 bases between the two ends. The CDR3 consists of 13 residues. The CDR3, as DNA: TGCGCCAGCAGCCCTGCGAGGGGAGATACGCAGTATTTT. It codes for CASSPARGDTQYF. Supplemented by reference TRBV5-1 and TRBJ2-3, the full variable domain reads KAGVTQTPRYLIKTRGQQVTLSCSPISGHRSVSWYQQTPGQGLQFLFEYFSETQRNKGNFPGRFSGRQFSNSRSEMNVSTLELGDSALYLCASSPARGDTQYFGPGTRLTVL.

The rearrangement links TRBV4-3 to TRBJ1-2, with D unresolved. The CDR3 runs 14 residues. Looked up from germline, CDR1 is LGHNA and CDR2 is YSLEER. V lost 7 bases to trimming and J lost 6 bases, with 18 bases between them. The chain's CDR3 is CASMPGLNFHGYTF. CDR3 coding DNA: TGCGCCAGCATGCCTGGGTTGAATTTCCATGGCTACACCTTC.

The sample holds a few counts of this clonotype. The chain uses TRBV7-9 and TRBJ1-2, with D perhaps TRBD1 (6 bases). The CDR3 sequence is 14 residues long. Germline values: CDR1 SEHNR, CDR2 FQNEAQ (reference sequence). Trimming pared 5 bases from V and 3 bases from J, leaving 13 bases between. The CDR3, as DNA: TGTGCCAGCAGCATCCGACAGGACTACTATGGCTACACCTTC. This codes for CASSIRQDYYGYTF.

The rearrangement links TRBV5-1 to TRBJ2-2; D perhaps matches TRBD1 (6 bases). This CDR3 region has 14 residues. The germline V gene encodes CDR1 SGHRS and CDR2 YFSETQ. V was shortened by 2 bases and J by 6 bases, with 11 bases between the two germline ends. CDR3 residues: CASSFDRSAGELFF. CDR3 coding DNA: TGCGCCAGCAGCTTTGACAGGTCGGCCGGGGAGCTGTTTTTT.

The V call is TRBV28, the J call TRBJ2-7, with D tentatively TRBD1 (5 bases). V dropped 5 bases and J dropped 6 bases, with 11 bases sitting between them. From germline, CDR1 is MDHEN and CDR2 SYDVKM. This CDR3 is 12 amino acids long. The CDR3 region is CASSTSGPEQYF. The CDR3 nucleotides are TGTGCCAGCAGTACCTCAGGGCCCGAGCAGTACTTC.

This clonotype was seen ten or more times. The genes are TRBV20-1 and TRBJ2-3; D is uncertain. Germline V CDR1 and CDR2: DFQATT, SNEGSKA (reference sequence). Trimming stripped 2 bases from V and 4 bases from J, with 4 bases between. This CDR3 is built from 11 residues. Written as DNA, the CDR3 is TGCAGTGCTAGATTCGCAGATACGCAGTATTTT. This codes for CSARFADTQYF.

The table lists this clonotype with many counts. The chain employs TRBV7-2 and TRBJ1-4, with D unresolved. V shed 2 bases and J shed 7 bases, with 11 bases lying between them. Germline V gives CDR1 SGHTA, CDR2 FQGNSA. CDR3 length equals 14 residues. CDR3 sequence (DNA): TGTGCCAGCAGCTTAACGGGTGTGGGTGAAAAACTGTTTTTT. This gives the protein CASSLTGVGEKLFF.

V gene TRBV2 combines with J gene TRBJ2-7; TRBD1 agrees at 8 bases. After removal of 9 bases from V and 7 bases from J, the junction contained 17 bases not matched to a gene. The CDR3 extends over 15 amino acids. The germline gives CDR1 SNHLY, CDR2 FYNNEI. Written as DNA, the CDR3 is TGTGCCAGTAAATCTCCGGGACAGGCTACCTCTGAGCAGTACTTC. Amino acids: CASKSPGQATSEQYF.

The chain has TRBV7-3 and TRBJ2-1, with D possibly matching TRBD1 (5 bases). V shed 0 bases and J shed 2 bases, with 8 bases lying between them. In germline, CDR1 is SGHTA, CDR2 FQGTGA. This CDR3 has 15 amino acids. CDR3 DNA sequence: TGTGCCAGCAGCTTAACAGGGGCTACCTACAATGAGCAGTTCTTC. Protein product: CASSLTGATYNEQFF.

This clonotype was counted a few times. The rearrangement uses TRBV29-1 and TRBJ1-1; D might be TRBD1 (5 bases). CDR1 and CDR2 (germline): SQVTM, ANQGSEA. The germline V and J ends were trimmed by 7 bases and 3 bases, with 18 bases remaining between them. The CDR3 extends over 14 amino acids. CDR3 residues: CSGWDPVEDTEAFF. The DNA of the CDR3 is TGCAGCGGATGGGACCCCGTAGAGGACACTGAAGCTTTCTTT.

This clonotype was counted a single time. This chain uses TRBV4-3 with TRBJ2-1; no clear D. Germline lookup yields CDR1 LGHNA and CDR2 YSLEER. The germline V and J ends were trimmed by 0 bases and 10 bases, with 10 bases remaining between them. The CDR3 has 13 amino acids. The CDR3 loop reads CASSQDMAREQFF. The CDR3 DNA sequence: TGCGCCAGCAGCCAAGACATGGCACGCGAGCAGTTCTTC.